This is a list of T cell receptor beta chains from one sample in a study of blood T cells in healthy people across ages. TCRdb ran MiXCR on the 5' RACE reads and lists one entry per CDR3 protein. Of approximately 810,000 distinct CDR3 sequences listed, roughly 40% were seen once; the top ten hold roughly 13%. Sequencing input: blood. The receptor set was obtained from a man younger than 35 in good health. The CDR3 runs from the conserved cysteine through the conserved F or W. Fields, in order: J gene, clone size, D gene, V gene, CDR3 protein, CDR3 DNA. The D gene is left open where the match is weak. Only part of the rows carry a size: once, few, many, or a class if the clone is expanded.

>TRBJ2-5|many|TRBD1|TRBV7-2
CASSLDREETQYF
TGTGCCAGCTCACTGGACAGGGAAGAGACCCAGTACTTC
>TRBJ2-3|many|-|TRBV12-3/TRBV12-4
CASSFGGPTDTQYF
TGTGCCAGCAGTTTCGGGGGACCCACAGATACGCAGTATTTT
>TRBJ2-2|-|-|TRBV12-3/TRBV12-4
CASSQAGSTGELFF
TGTGCCAGCAGTCAGGCAGGATCCACCGGGGAGCTGTTTTTT
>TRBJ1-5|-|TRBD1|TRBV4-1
CASSPKPGQGGYSNQPQHF
TGCGCCAGCAGCCCTAAACCGGGACAGGGGGGATATAGCAATCAGCCCCAGCATTTT
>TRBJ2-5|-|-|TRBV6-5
CARELRAGETQYF
TGTGCCAGGGAATTGAGGGCAGGAGAGACCCAGTACTTC
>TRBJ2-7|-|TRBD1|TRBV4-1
CASSQDTRQGVYEQYF
TGCGCCAGCAGCCAAGACACGAGACAGGGGGTATACGAGCAGTACTTC
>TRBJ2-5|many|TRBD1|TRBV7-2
CASSLSLGTGGKETQYF
TGTGCCAGCAGTCTGTCACTTGGGACAGGGGGGAAAGAGACCCAGTACTTC
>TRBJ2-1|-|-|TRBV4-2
CASSQDRSGHEQFF
TGTGCCAGCAGCCAAGATCGGAGCGGACATGAGCAGTTCTTC
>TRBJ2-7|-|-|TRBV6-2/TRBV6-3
CASSYGAGLEQYF
TGTGCCAGCAGTTACGGGGCAGGGCTCGAGCAGTACTTC
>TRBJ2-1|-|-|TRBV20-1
CSARGHSQRETQFF
TGCAGTGCTAGAGGACACAGCCAGAGGGAGACCCAGTTCTTC
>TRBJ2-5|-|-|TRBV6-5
CASSYSIWGGETQYF
TGTGCCAGCAGTTACTCGATATGGGGTGGGGAGACCCAGTACTTC
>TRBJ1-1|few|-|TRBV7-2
CASRGEISGMNTEAFF
TGTGCCAGCAGGGGGGAGATTTCTGGTATGAACACTGAAGCTTTCTTT
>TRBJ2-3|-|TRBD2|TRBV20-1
CSARDPLGAGGPDTQYF
TGCAGTGCTAGAGATCCCCTTGGAGCGGGGGGGCCAGATACGCAGTATTTT
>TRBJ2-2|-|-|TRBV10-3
CAISESGQHTGELFF
TGTGCCATCAGTGAGTCAGGACAGCACACCGGGGAGCTGTTTTTT
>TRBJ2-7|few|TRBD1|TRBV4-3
CASSPSGTGYHEQYF
TGCGCCAGCAGCCCGTCCGGGACAGGGTACCACGAGCAGTACTTC
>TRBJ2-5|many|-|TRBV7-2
CASSQAVGETQYF
TGTGCCAGCAGCCAAGCGGTCGGAGAGACCCAGTACTTC
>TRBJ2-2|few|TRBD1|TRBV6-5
CASRRQGNTGELFF
TGTGCCAGCAGACGACAGGGGAACACCGGGGAGCTGTTTTTT
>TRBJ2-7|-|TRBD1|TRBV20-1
CSAHSRDRRYNEQYF
TGCAGTGCTCATTCCCGGGACAGGCGATACAATGAGCAGTACTTC
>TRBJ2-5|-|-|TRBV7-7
CASSLDWRSETQYF
TGTGCTAGCAGCTTAGATTGGAGGTCGGAGACCCAGTACTTC
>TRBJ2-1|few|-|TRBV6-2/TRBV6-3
CASNGGLRMEQFF
TGTGCCAGCAACGGGGGGCTCCGTATGGAGCAGTTCTTC
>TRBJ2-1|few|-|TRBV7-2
CASSLRLNEQFF
TGTGCCAGCAGCTTACGCCTTAATGAGCAGTTCTTC
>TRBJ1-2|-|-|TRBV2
CASRPRGYVTF
TGTGCCAGCAGGCCCAGGGGTTATGTCACCTTC
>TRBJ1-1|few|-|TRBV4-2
CASSQGEKGTEAFF
TGTGCCAGCAGCCAAGGGGAGAAGGGCACTGAAGCTTTCTTT
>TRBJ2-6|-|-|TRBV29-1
CSVESRASGANVLTF
TGCAGCGTTGAAAGCAGGGCCTCTGGGGCCAACGTCCTGACTTTC
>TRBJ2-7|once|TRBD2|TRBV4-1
CASSQERGRAYEQYF
TGCGCCAGCAGCCAAGAGCGGGGGAGGGCCTACGAGCAGTACTTC
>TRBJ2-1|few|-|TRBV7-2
CASSREGVSYNEQFF
TGTGCCAGCAGCCGCGAAGGGGTGTCCTACAATGAGCAGTTCTTC
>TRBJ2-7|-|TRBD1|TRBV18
CASSRTGFNEQYF
TGTGCCAGCTCAAGGACAGGGTTCAACGAGCAGTACTTC
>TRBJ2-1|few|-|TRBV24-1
CATSPTDSVSYNEQFF
TGTGCCACCTCTCCGACCGATTCTGTCTCCTACAATGAGCAGTTCTTC
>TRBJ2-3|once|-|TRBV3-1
CASSQEGVRWGRDTQYF
TGTGCCAGCAGCCAAGAAGGGGTTCGGTGGGGTAGAGATACGCAGTATTTT
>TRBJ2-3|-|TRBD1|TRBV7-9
CASSPLQGEDTDTQYF
TGTGCCAGCAGCCCCTTACAGGGGGAGGACACAGATACGCAGTATTTT
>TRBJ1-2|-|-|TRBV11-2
CASSLDWVRVGGYTF
TGTGCCAGCAGCCTGGACTGGGTCAGGGTCGGGGGCTACACCTTC
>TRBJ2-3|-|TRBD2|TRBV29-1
CSARLAGDTQYF
TGCAGCGCCCGACTAGCGGGCGATACGCAGTATTTT
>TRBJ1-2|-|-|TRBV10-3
CATRPPDGSLAEGYTF
TGTGCCACTCGCCCTCCAGACGGGTCCCTCGCTGAGGGCTACACCTTC
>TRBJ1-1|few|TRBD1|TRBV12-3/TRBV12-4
CATSLTGGTEAFF
TGTGCCACCTCCCTGACAGGGGGCACTGAAGCTTTCTTT
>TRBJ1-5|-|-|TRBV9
CASSGGEDQPQHF
TGTGCCAGCAGCGGGGGCGAGGATCAGCCCCAGCATTTT
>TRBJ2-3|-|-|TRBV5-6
CASSPGPGRYF
TGTGCCAGCAGCCCGGGACCCGGCAGGTATTTT
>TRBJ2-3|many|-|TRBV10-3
CAISGTDTDTQYF
TGTGCCATCAGTGGCACAGACACAGATACGCAGTATTTT
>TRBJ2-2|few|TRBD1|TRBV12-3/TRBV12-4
CASSPNQGANTGELFF
TGTGCCAGCAGCCCTAACCAGGGGGCGAACACCGGGGAGCTGTTTTTT
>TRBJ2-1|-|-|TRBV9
CASSVSYLSYNEQFF
TGTGCCAGCAGCGTAAGTTACCTCTCCTACAATGAGCAGTTCTTC
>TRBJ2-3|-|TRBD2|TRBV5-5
CANSSPRLAGIADTQYF
TGTGCCAACAGCTCTCCCAGACTAGCGGGGATCGCAGATACGCAGTATTTT
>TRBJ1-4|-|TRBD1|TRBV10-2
CASGTGNEKLFF
TGCGCCAGCGGGACAGGGAATGAAAAACTGTTTTTT